This T cell receptor (beta chain) came from a study of CD8+ T cells in alopecia areata. Whole-study findings and limits: In scalp and blood during tofacitinib, many expanded lesional clones persisted. Relative to normal scalp, lesional scalp, especially alopecia totalis/universalis, showed higher clonality. Scalp clonality decreased significantly with tofacitinib, and so did expanded CD8+ clones among the top 100.

cDNA reverse transcribed from extracted RNA served as the sequencing template. Repertoires were generated with immunoSEQ multiplex PCR, while TCRdb's copy carries only in-frame clones and drops some. The table lists fewer than 350,000 clones, 58% of them singletons. With respect to this clone: Its target is not known.

The V gene end was trimmed by 5 bases and the J gene end by 4 bases; junction bases not matched to a gene: 0. CDR1 is SNHLY, CDR2 FYNNEI, per germline. The CDR3 consists of 13 residues. Treatment noted: oral pan-JAK inhibitor, 5-10 mg twice daily. The source material was CD4+ T cells sorted from blood, sampled at week 24, from a patient treated with tofacitinib. This receptor was taken from a human donor with alopecia areata. This sequence joins TRBV2 and TRBJ2-3; TRBD2 matches at 10 bases. CDR3 in DNA: TGTGCCAGCAGTAGCGGGGGGGCAGATACGCAGTATTTT. Amino acid sequence: CASSSGGADTQYF.